Sequencing of this T cell receptor (beta chain) was carried out in a study of radiation and T cells in renal cell carcinoma. Time point specified: blood 4 weeks post-SBRT, at nephrectomy. The treatment: 15 Gy SBRT to primary tumor, nephrectomy 4 weeks later. The tumor was a clear cell renal cell carcinoma. Points from the study as a whole: Top tumor clonotypes rose in blood 2 weeks post-radiation, then contracted.

Trimming pared 6 bases from V and 6 bases from J, leaving 14 bases between. This CDR3 is built from 13 residues. CDR1 is MNHEY, CDR2 SMNVEV, per germline (reference sequence). Generated by immunoSEQ multiplex PCR, the TCRdb table keeps only in-frame clones and is missing some. This sample yields around 99,000 clones, of which roughly 84% are seen a single time; about 7.2% belongs to the top ten. With respect to this clone: Antigen unknown.

Sequencing was performed on blood, taken from a patient whose treatment included radiotherapy and nephrectomy. The chain has TRBV27 and TRBJ1-1; TRBD1 is a possible D gene (5 bases). This TCR was recovered from a man in his 60s with renal cell carcinoma. CDR3 protein: CASRSSGTAEAFF. The CDR3 bases are TGTGCCAGCAGGAGTTCCGGGACGGCTGAAGCTTTCTTT.